This T cell receptor beta chain appears in the sequencing data of a study of beta chain bispecific antibodies for T cell cancers. Study information: Surviving healthy donor T cells from leukemia-line and bispecific antibody cocultures were TRBV-sequenced for family depletion. Notes on the study in general: In these mixed samples, most targeted TRBV reads derived from the leukemia cell line.

TCRdb reanalysed the 5' RACE reads using MiXCR and keeps one entry per CDR3 protein. The table has about 9,000 distinct CDR3 sequences, 2% to 2.5% seen once. Expansion lasted 2 to 3 days, with either anti-CD3 antibody OKT3 or CD3/CD28 beads. Control cocultures used anti-CD19 bispecific, which spared Jurkat and HPB-ALL cells. Culture medium contained IL-2 at roughly 94 IU/ml and IL-7 at approximately 4.6 ng/ml. Roughly 50,000 normal T cells were cocultured with roughly 50,000 target cells and bispecific antibody. Germline V lookup: CDR1 MNHEY, CDR2 SVGAGI. The CDR3 sequence is 13 residues long. V lost 2 bases and J 7 bases, leaving 12 bases between the germline ends. Worth noting for this clonotype: Its target is unknown.

This clonotype was sampled from a human donor in good health. Some clones in this sample may be carry-over from other donors' samples. Specimen: T cells from a healthy donor cultured with Jurkat leukemia cells, collected from a culture containing an anti-CD19 bispecific antibody. V usage is TRBV6-5 and J usage is TRBJ2-7; D not certain. The CDR3, as DNA: TGTGCCAGCAGTTACAATCCGGCTACAGAGCAGTACTTC. Residues: CASSYNPATEQYF.